This T cell receptor (beta chain) was retrieved from a study of beta chain features in type 1 diabetes. Study-level information: There were some 110 million sorted cells examined across all samples. Study-level findings and limits: Junctions at VDJ sites from type 1 diabetes patients had fewer insertions and more deletions. Amplification by PCR could prefer shorter templates, with the same effect in patients and controls. cDNA-based sequencing might over-represent cells highly expressing TCR.

Every isolated RNA sample was fully reverse transcribed, so sequencing captured expressed TCRB transcripts. Using immunoSEQ multiplex PCR, the repertoire was profiled, and TCRdb retains in-frame clones only, with some absent. The sample yields about 620,000 clones, 15% seen once. This clone was seen a few times. Its matching antigen is unknown. Germline CDR1 reads SEHNR; CDR2 reads FQNEAQ (reference sequence). V lost 5 bases and J 0 bases, leaving 16 bases between the germline ends. The CDR3 is made up of 16 amino acids. The specimen was naive CD4+ T cells from blood. The rearrangement links TRBV7-9 to TRBJ1-1; D not resolved. The clonotype was recovered from a man between 18 and 29 years old in good health. The CDR3 DNA sequence: TGTGCCAGCAGCCCTGTCGTGCAGCGGATGAACACTGAAGCTTTCTTT. This encodes CASSPVVQRMNTEAFF.